The 8 T cell receptor beta chains below all came from one sample that was sequenced in a study of cytomegalovirus exposure and HLA in healthy donors. The PCR employed 60 Vbeta primers together with 13 Jbeta primers. The method was immunoSEQ multiplex PCR; TCRdb's version includes in-frame clones alone and lacks a portion of them. The sample contains roughly 80,000 clones, 67% of which appear only once. Sequencing input: PBMCs. The source is a woman between 45 and 60 years old in good health and CMV-seropositive.

The CDR3 coding sequence is TGTGCCAGCAGCTTGGGCCCGCGCGGGGTCGTTAATGAAAAACTGTTTTTT. Protein sequence: CASSLGPRGVVNEKLFF. The V gene is TRBV5-6, the J gene TRBJ1-4; D is unclear. The germline V and J ends were trimmed by 0 bases and 4 bases, with 16 bases remaining between them. CDR1 and CDR2 from the germline V gene are SGHDT and YYEEEE. The CDR3 contains 17 residues.

The chain uses TRBV27 and TRBJ2-5; 7 bases match TRBD2. The CDR3 loop spans 13 amino acids. CDR1 and CDR2 (germline): MNHEY, SMNVEV (reference sequence). V dropped 3 bases and J dropped 3; count of bases not matched to a gene: 1. In nucleotides, the CDR3 is TGTGCCAGCAGTTTTGGACTAGAAGAGACCCAGTACTTC. Translation: CASSFGLEETQYF.

The V call is TRBV18, the J call TRBJ1-6; D remains ambiguous. The V gene's germline CDR1 is KGHSH and CDR2 LQKENI. With 3 bases removed from V and 10 bases from J, the gap between germline ends came to 13 bases. This CDR3 spans 14 amino acids. CDR3 coding DNA: TGTGCCAGCTCACCGGGGAGGGAAGGATCACCCCTCCACTTT. Protein: CASSPGREGSPLHF.

The chain couples TRBV6-1 to TRBJ2-1; 9 bases map to TRBD2. Germline CDR1 is MNHNS and CDR2 is SASEGT. The CDR3 is 15 residues long. V trimming: 0 bases; J trimming: 6 bases; junction bases outside the gene matches: 3. CDR3 residues: CASSEAGGGANEQFF. The CDR3 nucleotides read TGTGCCAGCAGTGAAGCTGGCGGGGGGGCCAATGAGCAGTTCTTC.

The CDR3 region has the DNA TGTGCCAGCAGCTCTCTTCAGCCCCAGCATTTT. Translation: CASSSLQPQHF. V usage is TRBV28 and J usage is TRBJ1-5; D remains unclear. The CDR3 length is 11 residues. CDR1 is MDHEN, CDR2 SYDVKM, per germline. The germline V and J ends were trimmed by 6 bases and 6 bases, with 6 bases remaining between them. The complete variable domain, with remaining parts taken from reference TRBV28 and TRBJ1-5, reads DVKVTQSSRYLVKRTGEKVFLECVQDMDHENMFWYRQDPGLGLRLIYFSYDVKMKEKGDIPEGYSVSREKKERFSLILESASTNQTSMYLCASSSLQPQHFGDGTRLSIL.

The V call is TRBV6-1, the J call TRBJ1-1; no firm D call. CDR1 is MNHNS, CDR2 SASEGT, per germline. V was trimmed by 0 bases and J by 0 bases, leaving 11 bases between them. This CDR3 region has 16 residues. The CDR3 coding sequence is TGTGCCAGCAGTGAAGCTCAGGCCGCTATGAACACTGAAGCTTTCTTT. Translation gives CASSEAQAAMNTEAFF.

This clone has more than one count but fewer than ten. V usage is TRBV19 and J usage is TRBJ1-4, with D possibly TRBD1 on 5 matching bases. Per germline, CDR1 LNHDA and CDR2 SQIVND (reference sequence). The CDR3 is 16 residues long. Trimming cost V 3 bases and J 9 bases, with 20 bases left between them. The CDR3 region is CASSIPPGGERKKLFF. The CDR3 DNA is TGTGCCAGTAGTATTCCCCCAGGAGGGGAGAGGAAAAAACTGTTTTTT.

This chain links TRBV7-2 with TRBJ2-5, with TRBD1 matching over 7 bases. The J segment lost 4 bases and the V segment lost 1 base, leaving 9 bases of the junction unmatched. Germline CDR1 reads SGHTA; CDR2 reads FQGNSA. The CDR3 covers 16 residues. The CDR3 nucleotides are TGTGCCAGCAGCTTAGTAGGACAGGTGGGTCGAGAGACCCAGTACTTC. Translating it yields CASSLVGQVGRETQYF.